Below are 19 T cell receptor beta chains sequenced from a single sample in a study of cytomegalovirus exposure and HLA in healthy donors. Primers: 60 Vbeta forward and 13 Jbeta reverse. Assay: immunoSEQ multiplex PCR; the TCRdb copy retains only in-frame clones and omits some. Of 150,000 to 200,000 clones listed, about 81% are singletons. Specimen: PBMCs. Receptor source: a woman aged 18-30 years in good health and CMV-seropositive.

The chain employs TRBV4-1 and TRBJ2-5, with 7 nucleotides matching TRBD2. The CDR3 covers 15 residues. Trimming removed 4 bases from V and 4 bases from J; junction bases left unmatched: 9. CDR1 and CDR2 from the germline V gene are MGHRA and YSYEKL. CDR3 region: CASSLRRLAGETQYF. In nucleotides, the CDR3 is TGCGCCAGCAGCCTAAGACGACTAGCCGGAGAGACCCAGTACTTC.

The rearrangement uses TRBV7-3 and TRBJ1-1; D call uncertain. There are 15 residues in the CDR3. The V and J ends lost 2 bases and 0 bases respectively, with 10 bases between them. In germline, CDR1 is SGHTA, CDR2 FQGTGA. CDR3 nucleotides: TGTGCCAGCAGCTTATCTCCCACAATGAACACTGAAGCTTTCTTT. Amino acids: CASSLSPTMNTEAFF. The full variable domain, completed using reference TRBV7-3 and TRBJ1-1, is GAGVSQTPSNKVTEKGKYVELRCDPISGHTALYWYRQSLGQGPEFLIYFQGTGAADDSGLPNDRFFAVRPEGSVSTLKIQRTERGDSAVYLCASSLSPTMNTEAFFGQGTRLTVV.

This clone was observed a few times. This chain links TRBV5-4 with TRBJ1-6; 7 bases map to TRBD1. The CDR3 contains 18 residues. Germline loops: CDR1 SGHNT, CDR2 YYREEE (reference sequence). The junction had 17 bases not matched to a gene; V was cut back by 4 bases and J by 7 bases. The CDR3, as DNA: TGTGCCAGCAGCCCCCCCCTCCGACAGGGCGGATTGAATTCACCCCTCCACTTT. This translates into CASSPPLRQGGLNSPLHF.

The chain employs TRBV28 and TRBJ1-2; 11 nucleotides agree with TRBD1. CDR3 length: 15 amino acids. The V and J ends lost 4 bases and 7 bases, in that order; junction bases with no gene match: 8. Germline loops: CDR1 MDHEN, CDR2 SYDVKM. The CDR3 is CASSSPGQGAGGYTF. The CDR3 DNA reads TGTGCCAGCAGTTCCCCCGGACAGGGGGCAGGTGGCTACACCTTC.

The chain uses TRBV19 and TRBJ2-2, with TRBD1 as a possible D gene (6 bases). This CDR3 comprises 15 residues. V lost 4 bases, J lost 0 bases, and 9 bases lay in between. Per the germline V gene, CDR1 is LNHDA and CDR2 is SQIVND (reference sequence). CDR3 in amino acids: CASSKGHPNTGELFF. The CDR3 DNA follows: TGTGCCAGTAGTAAGGGACATCCGAACACCGGGGAGCTGTTTTTT.

The chain links TRBV29-1 to TRBJ2-7, with 10 bases aligning to TRBD2. Trimming removed 5 bases from V and 0 bases from J; junction bases left unmatched: 13. Looked up from germline, CDR1 is SQVTM and CDR2 is ANQGSEA. This CDR3 is built from 17 residues. The CDR3 is CSVSSRLSGRASYEQYF. For the CDR3, the DNA is TGCAGCGTTTCTTCTCGTCTCAGCGGGAGGGCCTCCTACGAGCAGTACTTC.

This chain connects TRBV9 to TRBJ1-6; D is unresolved. Germline lookup yields CDR1 SGDLS and CDR2 YYNGEE. This CDR3 has 13 residues. V shed 0 bases and J shed 7 bases, with 5 bases lying between them. The CDR3 DNA follows: TGTGCCAGCAGCGTAGCTCAGAATTCACCCCTCCACTTT. It yields the protein CASSVAQNSPLHF.

This chain uses TRBV19 with TRBJ2-6, with TRBD2 matching over 12 bases. The CDR3 covers 18 residues. V was pared by 8 bases and J by 3 bases, with 11 bases of the junction left unmatched. Germline CDR1 LNHDA, CDR2 SQIVND (reference sequence). The CDR3 sequence: CASVRLAGDRDGANVLTF. CDR3 DNA sequence: TGTGCCAGTGTGAGACTAGCGGGAGACCGGGATGGGGCCAACGTCCTGACTTTC.

The chain couples TRBV27 to TRBJ2-3; TRBD2 aligns across 7 bases. J gave up 5 bases and V 2 bases, and 7 bases lay outside the gene matches. The CDR3 totals 15 residues. Germline CDR1 MNHEY, CDR2 SMNVEV (reference sequence). CDR3 residues: CASSLVASGEDTQYF. DNA for the CDR3: TGTGCCAGCAGTTTAGTAGCTAGCGGTGAAGATACGCAGTATTTT.

In its sample, this clone was seen a few times. The V call is TRBV6-5, the J call TRBJ2-3; no firm D call. The CDR3 runs 13 residues. V lost 2 bases and J 3 bases, leaving 6 bases between the germline ends. CDR1 and CDR2 from the germline V gene are MNHEY and SVGAGI. The CDR3 here is CASSYELTDTQYF. CDR3 DNA: TGTGCCAGCAGTTACGAGCTGACAGATACGCAGTATTTT.

This clone was picked up one time. The V call is TRBV7-3, the J call TRBJ1-2, with D possibly being TRBD1 (5 bases). Trimming pared 5 bases from V and 2 bases from J, leaving 24 bases between. Germline lookup yields CDR1 SGHTA and CDR2 FQGTGA. The CDR3 has 18 residues. CDR3 residues: CASSPGGGEPGENYGYTF. The CDR3 region has the DNA TGTGCCAGCAGCCCCGGCGGTGGGGAGCCGGGGGAAAACTATGGCTACACCTTC. The whole variable domain, filled in from reference TRBV7-3 and TRBJ1-2, reads GAGVSQTPSNKVTEKGKYVELRCDPISGHTALYWYRQSLGQGPEFLIYFQGTGAADDSGLPNDRFFAVRPEGSVSTLKIQRTERGDSAVYLCASSPGGGEPGENYGYTFGSGTRLTVV.

This chain connects TRBV11-3 to TRBJ1-6; possible D gene TRBD1, 5 bases. Germline CDR1 is SGHNT and CDR2 is YENEEA. Trimming removed 6 bases at V and 6 bases at J, with 15 bases between. This CDR3 is 15 amino acids long. The CDR3 reads CASRGGARRNSPLHF. The CDR3 bases are TGTGCCAGCAGGGGAGGGGCTCGTCGTAATTCACCCCTCCACTTT.

On this clone: The junction differs from germline at one of its ends, possibly a read error. The chain carries TRBV6-1 and TRBJ1-2; maybe TRBD1 (6 bases). The length of the CDR3 is 16 residues. Germline CDR1 and CDR2: MNHNS and SASEGT. The CDR3 DNA reads TGTGCCAGCAGTAAAGCAGGGGCCGACCTTAACTATGGCTACACCTTC. Translating it yields CASSKAGADLNYGYTF.

The V gene is TRBV27, the J gene TRBJ1-5; D unresolved. Germline lookup yields CDR1 MNHEY and CDR2 SMNVEV (reference sequence). The CDR3 length is 12 residues. Deletions cut 4 bases from V and 9 bases from J, with 10 bases between. CDR3 protein: CASSSLASPQHF. The CDR3 bases are TGTGCCAGCAGTTCTTTGGCCTCGCCCCAGCATTTT.

V and J are TRBV6-5 and TRBJ2-5; a possible D gene is TRBD2 (6 bases). The CDR3 extends over 13 amino acids. Deletions cut 10 bases from V and 4 bases from J, with 16 bases between. From germline, CDR1 is MNHEY and CDR2 SVGAGI. The CDR3 nucleotides are TGTGCCACCAAGACTAGTCGTGGAGAGACCCAGTACTTC. This sequence encodes CATKTSRGETQYF.

As concerns this clone: The sample carries other DNA sequences with the same CDR3. The chain couples TRBV2 to TRBJ1-6; a weak D match, TRBD1 (5 bases). The length of the CDR3 is 13 residues. V was cut by 9 bases and J by 0 bases, with 6 bases left in between. CDR1 is SNHLY, CDR2 FYNNEI, per germline. The CDR3 protein is CASRGSYNSPLHF. The DNA for the CDR3 is TGTGCCAGTAGGGGCTCCTATAATTCACCCCTCCACTTT. The variable domain in full, completed from reference TRBV2 and TRBJ1-6, reads EPEVTQTPSHQVTQMGQEVILRCVPISNHLYFYWYRQILGQKVEFLVSFYNNEISEKSEIFDDQFSVERPDGSNFTLKIRSTKLEDSAMYFCASRGSYNSPLHFGNGTRLTVT.

The gene calls are TRBV7-2 and TRBJ1-1; D possibly corresponds to TRBD1 (5 bases). Germline V gene data show CDR1 as SGHTA and CDR2 as FQGNSA. The CDR3 is made up of 13 amino acids. V lost 0 bases and J lost 5, with 7 bases in between. Here the CDR3 reads CASSLAGDTEAFF. The CDR3 nucleotides are TGTGCCAGCAGCTTAGCAGGGGATACTGAAGCTTTCTTT.

The chain joins TRBV7-9 to TRBJ2-5; maybe TRBD2 (6 bases). The tail of the sequence fits TRBJ2-7 better, so the J call may be wrong. The germline V gene encodes CDR1 SEHNR and CDR2 FQNEAQ (reference sequence). CDR3 length equals 14 residues. CDR3 coding DNA: TGTGCCAGCAGCCCCGCCGGCCGGCGGGGCGAGCAGTACTTC. Amino acid sequence: CASSPAGRRGEQYF.

The chain combines TRBV6-1 with TRBJ1-1; no definite D call. CDR3 length: 15 amino acids. Germline V CDR1 and CDR2: MNHNS, SASEGT. The germline V and J ends were trimmed by 3 bases and 3 bases, with 14 bases remaining between them. CDR3 sequence (DNA): TGTGCCAGCAGTGACGGCGGGTGGGAGGACACTGAAGCTTTCTTT. It codes for CASSDGGWEDTEAFF.